This paragraph covers one TCR beta chain sequence. RNA transcripts served as template for amplifying TCR beta CDR3 sequences. HTBI primers served in a first-round RT-PCR, which a second-round multiplex PCR followed. TCRdb analysed the multiplex PCR reads with MiXCR anew, one entry per CDR3 protein. The sample yields hundreds of thousands of distinct CDR3 sequences, around 50% seen once. CDR3 length: 14 residues. Germline V gene data show CDR1 as KGHSH and CDR2 as LQKENI. The V and J ends lost 2 bases and 7 bases respectively, with 9 bases between them. This entry belongs to a study of Graves' ophthalmopathy and Graves' hyperthyroidism. Other autoimmune diseases, uncontrolled infections, pregnancy and lactation each led to patient exclusion.

This clonotype was obtained from an adult man with Graves' ophthalmopathy. The chain combines TRBV18 with TRBJ1-6, with TRBD1 as a possible D gene (6 bases). The sequenced material came from peripheral blood. In nucleotides, the CDR3 is TGTGCCAGCTCACCAACAGGGTCGAATTCACCCCTCCACTTT. Its protein product is CASSPTGSNSPLHF.